The next 5 T cell receptor beta chains were all read from a single sample in a study of identical twins. In TCRdb, the 5' RACE reads were re-called with MiXCR into one record per CDR3 protein. Seen here are 640,000 or so distinct CDR3 sequences, 5.5% to 6.5% observed once, and the top ten hold roughly 1.6%. The sequencing sample was made of naive T cells sorted from blood. These receptors originate from a man younger than 30 in good health.

This clonotype was counted a few times. In DNA form, the CDR3 reads TGTGCCAGCAGCTTAGAGGCGGATACCTACGAGCAGTACTTC. It is translated as CASSLEADTYEQYF. The V call is TRBV7-8, the J call TRBJ2-7; D gene ambiguous. The germline V gene encodes CDR1 SGHVS and CDR2 FQNEAQ. There are 14 residues in the CDR3. V was trimmed by 1 base and J by 2 bases, leaving 9 bases between them.

The chain employs TRBV18 and TRBJ2-6; D uncertain. The CDR3 loop spans 19 amino acids. V was shortened by 2 bases and J by 0 bases, with 17 bases between the two germline ends. The germline V gene encodes CDR1 KGHSH and CDR2 LQKENI. The CDR3 DNA is TGTGCCAGCTCACCAAATCGTGCGGATTCCCCCTCTGGGGCCAACGTCCTGACTTTC. Amino acids: CASSPNRADSPSGANVLTF.

This clonotype has ten or more counts. The chain couples TRBV4-1 to TRBJ2-3, with TRBD2 identical over 8 bases. CDR1 is MGHRA, CDR2 YSYEKL, per germline. With V trimmed by 0 bases and J by 0 bases, 8 bases remained unmatched. CDR3 length equals 18 residues. The CDR3 nucleotides are TGCGCCAGCAGCCAAGATTATACTAGCGGAATCAGCACAGATACGCAGTATTTT. Translation: CASSQDYTSGISTDTQYF.

This clonotype was observed many times. The chain couples TRBV20-1 to TRBJ1-5; maybe TRBD1 (6 bases). CDR3 length equals 17 residues. Germline CDR1 DFQATT, CDR2 SNEGSKA (reference sequence). V lost 5 bases and J 1 base, leaving 21 bases between the germline ends. The CDR3 region has the DNA TGCAGTGCTTTAGACAGGCGCGGTCTCGGCAGCAATCAGCCCCAGCATTTT. It encodes CSALDRRGLGSNQPQHF.

This clonotype has only a few counts. The CDR3 spells CASMREGSYNEQFF. CDR3 DNA: TGTGCCAGCATGCGGGAGGGCAGCTACAATGAGCAGTTCTTC. The chain uses TRBV10-3 and TRBJ2-1, with 9 bases that match TRBD2. The CDR3 runs to 14 residues. V lost 10 bases to trimming and J lost 3 bases; unmatched junction nucleotides: 7. Germline CDR1 and CDR2: ENHRY and SYGVKD.